These 23 T cell receptor beta chains were all obtained from the same sample, sequenced in a study of cytomegalovirus exposure and HLA in healthy donors. Primers included in the PCR were 60 Vbeta and 13 Jbeta primers. Some clones are missing from TCRdb's copy, which holds only in-frame ones; the method was immunoSEQ multiplex PCR. The sample carries about 130,000 clones, approximately 79% recorded once. Sequencing was done on a sample of PBMCs. All receptors come from a man younger than 35 in good health and CMV-seropositive.

This clone has only one observation. J is TRBJ1-2 and V is TRBV6-1; D may be TRBD1 (6 bases). The CDR3 runs 17 residues. V gave up 4 bases and J gave up 4 bases, with 22 bases separating them. Germline CDR1 MNHNS, CDR2 SASEGT. DNA for the CDR3: TGTGCCAGCAGTGTCACAGGGAAAACACCAGGGGCCTATGGCTACACCTTC. This sequence encodes CASSVTGKTPGAYGYTF.

This clone was observed a few times. The V and J genes are TRBV6-1 and TRBJ2-3; TRBD2 matches at 7 bases. The trim removed 0 bases at V and 5 bases at J, leaving 2 bases unmatched. Germline CDR1 MNHNS, CDR2 SASEGT. The CDR3 has 14 residues. The CDR3 DNA reads TGTGCCAGCAGTGAAGCGTCTAGCGGAGATACGCAGTATTTT. Its translation: CASSEASSGDTQYF.

The chain couples TRBV9 to TRBJ2-1, with D possibly being TRBD1 (6 bases). The V end was cut by 3 bases, the J end by 0 bases, with 16 bases between. This CDR3 contains 17 residues. Germline V gene lookup returns CDR1 SGDLS and CDR2 YYNGEE. This CDR3 is CASSARGGGSSYNEQFF. As DNA, the CDR3 is TGTGCCAGCAGCGCTAGAGGGGGTGGAAGCTCCTACAATGAGCAGTTCTTC.

This clone was seen only a few times. The chain employs TRBV4-1 and TRBJ2-3, with 10 bases that match TRBD2. The CDR3 extends over 17 amino acids. Per germline, CDR1 MGHRA and CDR2 YSYEKL. V lost 0 bases to trimming and J lost 4 bases; unmatched junction nucleotides: 7. The CDR3 bases are TGCGCCAGCAGCCAAGAAGAAGCTAGCGGGGGATCAGATACGCAGTATTTT. Protein: CASSQEEASGGSDTQYF.

The gene calls are TRBV18 and TRBJ2-7; 10 bases align to TRBD1. CDR1 is KGHSH, CDR2 LQKENI, per germline. The trim removed 3 bases at V and 5 bases at J, leaving 7 bases unmatched. The length of the CDR3 is 15 residues. Here the CDR3 reads CASSPPGQGRNEQYF. The CDR3 DNA reads as TGTGCCAGCTCACCTCCGGGACAGGGGAGGAACGAGCAGTACTTC.

This clone was seen a few times. The chain recombines TRBV10-3 with TRBJ2-6, with TRBD2 as a possible D gene (5 bases). Germline assignment: CDR1 ENHRY and CDR2 SYGVKD. The CDR3 loop spans 16 amino acids. V was shortened by 9 bases and J by 0 bases, with 15 bases between the two germline ends. CDR3 region: CAISVGMDSGANVLTF. CDR3 sequence (DNA): TGTGCCATTTCAGTCGGGATGGACTCTGGGGCCAACGTCCTGACTTTC.

The genes are TRBV14 and TRBJ1-2, with D possibly TRBD1 on 6 matching bases. The V gene lost 4 bases and the J gene lost 6 bases, with 18 bases spanning the gap. Germline V lookup: CDR1 SGHDN, CDR2 FVKESK. This CDR3 contains 15 residues. CDR3 loop: CASSLDRNQGDGYTF. The DNA of the CDR3 is TGTGCCAGCAGCCTCGACAGGAACCAAGGTGATGGCTACACCTTC.

The rearrangement links TRBV6-5 to TRBJ1-1, with D possibly being TRBD1 (6 bases). Trimming shortened V by 8 bases and J by 2 bases, and 9 bases separated the two germline ends. CDR1 is MNHEY and CDR2 is SVGAGI in the germline V gene. This CDR3 is built from 12 residues. The CDR3 sequence: CASGGRNTEAFF. Here the CDR3 DNA reads TGTGCCAGCGGGGGCCGAAACACTGAAGCTTTCTTT.

The chain joins TRBV20-1 to TRBJ2-1; possible D gene TRBD1, 5 bases. Trimming removed 8 bases from V and 7 bases from J, with 12 bases in between. Germline loops: CDR1 DFQATT, CDR2 SNEGSKA (reference sequence). The CDR3 sequence is 11 residues long. The CDR3 reads CSHKGYNEQFF. The CDR3 DNA sequence: TGCAGTCATAAGGGGTATAATGAGCAGTTCTTC.

The rearrangement links TRBV5-1 to TRBJ1-5; 9 bases are shared with TRBD1. Losses at the gene ends were 4 bases for V and 7 bases for J; bases not matched to a gene: 6. The CDR3 sequence is 14 residues long. CDR1 is SGHRS, CDR2 YFSETQ, per germline. The CDR3 DNA sequence: TGCGCCAGCAGCCCGGGACAGGGCGGACAGCCCCAGCATTTT. Protein sequence: CASSPGQGGQPQHF.

The chain combines TRBV6-6 with TRBJ1-2; D gene uncertain. V dropped 4 bases and J dropped 0 bases, with 9 bases sitting between them. The CDR3 consists of 14 residues. Germline CDR1 and CDR2: MNHNY and SVGAGI (reference sequence). The CDR3 nucleotides read TGTGCCAGCAGTTCGACTGCAGCTAACTATGGCTACACCTTC. This encodes CASSSTAANYGYTF.

The chain recombines TRBV7-8 with TRBJ1-1; 11 nucleotides agree with TRBD1. This CDR3 is 17 amino acids long. The germline V gene encodes CDR1 SGHVS and CDR2 FQNEAQ. V lost 3 bases to trimming and J lost 0 bases; unmatched junction nucleotides: 6. Here the CDR3 DNA reads TGTGCCAGCAGCTTGGCCGGACAGGGGGCCTTGAACACTGAAGCTTTCTTT. Amino acids: CASSLAGQGALNTEAFF.

J is TRBJ2-7 and V is TRBV2; 9 positions match TRBD1. Unmatched junction bases numbered 6, after V lost 3 bases and J lost 9 bases. The CDR3 totals 13 residues. Germline CDR1 and CDR2: SNHLY and FYNNEI. The CDR3 nucleotides are TGTGCCAGCAGTGAGGGGACAGGGATGGGGCAGTACTTC. Translating gives CASSEGTGMGQYF. The full variable domain, in which reference TRBV2 and TRBJ2-7 provide the parts outside the CDR3, is EPEVTQTPSHQVTQMGQEVILRCVPISNHLYFYWYRQILGQKVEFLVSFYNNEISEKSEIFDDQFSVERPDGSNFTLKIRSTKLEDSAMYFCASSEGTGMGQYFGPGTRLTVT.

This chain uses TRBV28 with TRBJ1-6; D unresolved. V was pared by 5 bases and J by 6 bases, with 11 bases between. This CDR3 has 14 residues. Germline values: CDR1 MDHEN, CDR2 SYDVKM. Written as DNA, the CDR3 is TGTGCCAGCAGTCCCCGGAGGCTTAATTCACCCCTCCACTTT. Translating gives CASSPRRLNSPLHF. The full variable domain, its missing parts supplied by reference TRBV28 and TRBJ1-6, is DVKVTQSSRYLVKRTGEKVFLECVQDMDHENMFWYRQDPGLGLRLIYFSYDVKMKEKGDIPEGYSVSREKKERFSLILESASTNQTSMYLCASSPRRLNSPLHFGNGTRLTVT.

The chain is built from TRBV7-2 and TRBJ2-7; 10 bases match TRBD1. V gave up 4 bases and J gave up 4 bases; unmatched junction bases: 10. The germline CDR1 and CDR2 sequences are SGHTA and FQGNSA. The CDR3 length is 16 residues. CDR3 residues: CASSSVSGTGAYEQYF. The DNA of the CDR3 is TGTGCCAGCAGCTCCGTATCCGGGACAGGGGCATACGAGCAGTACTTC.

The V gene is TRBV10-3, the J gene TRBJ2-3; 8 bases agree with TRBD2. Losses at the gene ends were 8 bases for V and 4 bases for J; bases not matched to a gene: 11. Germline CDR1 ENHRY, CDR2 SYGVKD. The CDR3 is 15 amino acids. The CDR3 loop is CAIAPGLVIADTQYF. The DNA for the CDR3 is TGTGCCATCGCCCCGGGACTAGTCATCGCAGATACGCAGTATTTT.

The chain joins TRBV19 to TRBJ2-1, with a tentative D call TRBD1 (6 bases). The V and J ends lost 7 bases and 11 bases respectively, with 18 bases between them. Germline loops: CDR1 LNHDA, CDR2 SQIVND (reference sequence). The CDR3 spans 13 residues. For the CDR3, the DNA is TGTGCCAGTACCATGGGGGCATCGACGAAGCAGTTCTTC. This sequence encodes CASTMGASTKQFF.

This clone was seen only a few times. The chain is built from TRBV5-1 and TRBJ2-7, with 8 bases aligning to TRBD1. There are 14 residues in the CDR3. Trimming cost V 3 bases and J 7 bases; bases outside gene matches: 9. The germline CDR1 and CDR2 sequences are SGHRS and YFSETQ. CDR3 sequence: CASSSGPGGGEQYF. In DNA, the CDR3 is TGCGCCAGCAGCTCGGGACCAGGGGGCGGGGAGCAGTACTTC.

This CDR3 is CASSQVNGGATDEQFF. The CDR3 DNA is TGTGCCAGCAGCCAAGTCAACGGGGGGGCCACCGATGAGCAGTTCTTC. The chain uses TRBV4-2 and TRBJ2-1, with 8 bases identical to TRBD2. CDR1 is LGHNA and CDR2 is YNFKEQ in the germline V gene. The V and J ends lost 1 base and 8 bases, in that order; junction bases with no gene match: 10. The CDR3 spans 16 residues.

The chain is built from TRBV7-9 and TRBJ1-2; 7 nucleotides align to TRBD1. CDR1 SEHNR and CDR2 FQNEAQ come from the germline V gene (reference sequence). The CDR3 extends over 14 amino acids. J lost 4 bases, V lost 1 base, and 3 bases had no gene match. The CDR3 region is CASSLGGQVYGYTF. CDR3 DNA sequence: TGTGCCAGCAGCTTAGGCGGACAGGTCTATGGCTACACCTTC.

The chain uses TRBV7-2 and TRBJ1-5; no reliable D call. V lost 4 bases to trimming and J lost 7 bases, with 11 bases between them. From germline, CDR1 is SGHTA and CDR2 FQGNSA. The CDR3 extends over 13 amino acids. DNA for the CDR3: TGTGCCAGCAGCTCATATGGTGGCCAGCCCCAGCATTTT. Its protein product is CASSSYGGQPQHF.

The chain combines TRBV11-2 with TRBJ2-7; D might be TRBD2 (7 bases). CDR1 and CDR2 from the germline V gene are SGHAT and FQNNGV. The CDR3 length is 14 residues. Trimming took off 6 bases at V and 2 bases at J, with 14 bases between the two ends. The CDR3 nucleotides are TGTGCCAGCAGTAAGGGGGGGGTAACCTACGAGCAGTACTTC. Translated, it gives CASSKGGVTYEQYF.

V usage is TRBV10-3 and J usage is TRBJ1-6; 9 nucleotides line up with TRBD1. The V gene end was trimmed by 10 bases and the J gene end by 7 bases; junction bases not matched to a gene: 2. The CDR3 covers 12 residues. Germline-derived CDR1 and CDR2 are ENHRY and SYGVKD. CDR3 DNA: TGTGCCACCGGACAGGGGAATTCACCCCTCCACTTT. Translation: CATGQGNSPLHF.